The rows below give T cell receptor beta chains drawn from one sample of a study of shared clonotypes between healthy human individuals. Produced via immunoSEQ multiplex PCR; TCRdb's table is partial and in-frame only. The table shows some 2,500,000 clones, with roughly 92% occurring only once. Sequenced material: naive CD4+ T cells from PBMCs. Source of these receptors: a man aged 18 to 35 in good health. Some clones in this sample may be carry-over from other donors' samples. Both conserved end residues are part of each CDR3. D genes are given only for firm matches. The size entry is marked missing in some rows and otherwise reads once, few, many or a size class.

len	d_gene	abundance	v_gene	j_gene	CDR3aa	CDR3nt
14	.	.	TRBV10-1	TRBJ2-1	CASSPLGTVDEQFF	TGCGCCAGCAGCCCCTTGGGCACCGTCGATGAGCAGTTCTTC
16	.	.	TRBV5-1	TRBJ1-1	CASSPRRGAVGTEAFF	TGCGCCAGCAGCCCCCGTCGGGGGGCGGTCGGCACTGAAGCTTTCTTT
14	TRBD2	.	TRBV11-2	TRBJ2-7	CASSFGAGDYEQYF	TGTGCCAGCAGCTTTGGGGCGGGAGATTACGAGCAGTACTTC
13	TRBD1	few	TRBV7-9	TRBJ1-1	CASSRQGGTEAFF	TGTGCCAGCAGCCGACAGGGGGGCACTGAAGCTTTCTTT
13	.	.	TRBV27	TRBJ2-1	CASSLVRRDEQFF	TGTGCCAGCAGTCTGGTTAGGCGAGATGAGCAGTTCTTC
14	.	once	TRBV28	TRBJ2-7	CASSVPDGPGEQYF	TGTGCCAGCAGTGTGCCGGACGGACCGGGCGAGCAGTACTTC
16	TRBD2	.	TRBV6-4	TRBJ2-5	CASSSMGLAGAETQYF	TGTGCCAGCAGTAGCATGGGACTAGCGGGAGCAGAGACCCAGTACTTC
12	.	few	TRBV25-1	TRBJ1-6	CASGDVRGSLHF	TGTGCCAGCGGCGACGTGAGGGGTTCCCTCCACTTT
14	.	.	TRBV30	TRBJ2-2	CAWSRGENTGELFF	TGTGCCTGGAGCAGGGGGGAGAACACCGGGGAGCTGTTTTTT
14	.	.	TRBV29-1	TRBJ2-7	CSARAGQGSYEQYF	TGCAGCGCCCGAGCTGGGCAGGGCTCCTACGAGCAGTACTTC
13	.	.	TRBV4-1	TRBJ2-1	CASSHIADNEQFF	TGCGCCAGCAGCCATATAGCGGACAATGAGCAGTTCTTC
16	.	.	TRBV19	TRBJ2-5	CASTPRRDGYQETQYF	TGTGCCAGTACCCCGCGGAGGGACGGGTACCAAGAGACCCAGTACTTC
12	TRBD1	.	TRBV4-2	TRBJ1-1	CASSPTGGRAFF	TGTGCCAGCAGCCCGACAGGGGGAAGGGCTTTCTTT
14	.	.	TRBV9	TRBJ2-5	CASSPRTSQETQYF	TGTGCCAGCAGCCCAAGGACGTCTCAAGAGACCCAGTACTTC
15	.	.	TRBV2	TRBJ1-2	CASSERTGRAGGYTF	TGTGCCAGCAGTGAAAGAACAGGGAGGGCTGGTGGCTACACCTTC
13	.	.	TRBV18	TRBJ1-1	CASSQTVNTEAFF	TGTGCCAGCTCACAAACAGTGAACACTGAAGCTTTCTTT
16	.	.	TRBV9	TRBJ2-2	CASSEGVGSLAGELFF	TGTGCCAGCAGCGAGGGGGTAGGGAGTCTCGCCGGGGAGCTGTTTTTT
13	.	.	TRBV9	TRBJ2-1	CASSVDELREQFF	TGTGCCAGCAGCGTAGATGAATTGAGAGAGCAGTTCTTC
14	.	.	TRBV28	TRBJ1-2	CASSSQVTAYGYTF	TGTGCCAGCAGTTCGCAGGTGACAGCCTATGGCTACACCTTC
15	TRBD1	.	TRBV7-3	TRBJ1-6	CASSLQGAADSPLHF	TGTGCCAGCAGCTTACAGGGGGCGGCCGACTCACCCCTCCACTTT
13	.	.	TRBV5-1	TRBJ1-5	CASSLGPDQPQHF	TGCGCCAGCAGCTTGGGCCCGGATCAGCCCCAGCATTTT
16	TRBD1	.	TRBV4-1	TRBJ2-3	CASSLRDRARSDTQYF	TGCGCCAGCAGCCTCCGAGACAGGGCCAGGTCAGATACGCAGTATTTT
12	.	.	TRBV9	TRBJ2-1	CASGLDYNEQFF	TGTGCCAGCGGACTCGATTACAATGAGCAGTTCTTC
12	.	.	TRBV5-8	TRBJ2-3	CASSFGTDTQYF	TGTGCCAGCAGCTTTGGCACAGATACGCAGTATTTT
11	TRBD2	.	TRBV2	TRBJ2-1	CASRGGDEQFF	TGTGCCAGCAGGGGGGGGGATGAGCAGTTCTTC
11	TRBD2	once	TRBV20-1	TRBJ2-1	CSARGGGEQFF	TGCAGTGCTAGAGGGGGAGGGGAGCAGTTCTTC
14	.	once	TRBV28	TRBJ1-5	CASTLGGLGQPQHF	TGTGCCAGCACCCTAGGGGGGTTGGGTCAGCCCCAGCATTTT
12	.	.	TRBV18	TRBJ2-5	CASSPSGETQYF	TGTGCCAGCTCACCATCGGGGGAGACCCAGTACTTC
14	TRBD2	.	TRBV28	TRBJ2-7	CASSGLAQPYEQYF	TGTGCCAGCAGCGGACTAGCACAACCTTACGAGCAGTACTTC
14	.	.	TRBV6-6	TRBJ2-2	CASSYSQGTGELFF	TGTGCCAGCAGTTACTCCCAGGGCACCGGGGAGCTGTTTTTT
17	.	.	TRBV28	TRBJ1-4	CASSLPLGRESGGKLFF	TGTGCCAGCAGTTTACCACTGGGCAGGGAGTCCGGCGGAAAACTGTTTTTT
14	TRBD2	.	TRBV27	TRBJ2-7	CASRGAGSSYEQYF	TGTGCCAGCAGGGGAGCGGGGAGCTCCTACGAGCAGTACTTC
14	TRBD1	.	TRBV30	TRBJ2-3	CAWSAGTDTDTQYF	TGTGCCTGGAGCGCCGGGACAGACACAGATACGCAGTATTTT
15	TRBD1	.	TRBV27	TRBJ2-1	CASRVLDRGYNEQFF	TGTGCCAGCAGAGTATTGGACAGGGGCTACAATGAGCAGTTCTTC
16	.	.	TRBV2	TRBJ2-5	CASRDRGGQPQETQYF	TGTGCCAGCAGGGATAGGGGGGGACAACCCCAAGAGACCCAGTACTTC
12	.	.	TRBV18	TRBJ2-2	CASSPVAGELFF	TGTGCCAGCTCACCGGTGGCCGGGGAGCTGTTTTTT
13	TRBD1	.	TRBV4-2	TRBJ2-4	CASSLDRDAIQYF	TGTGCCAGCAGCCTAGACAGGGACGCCATTCAGTACTTC
15	TRBD1	few	TRBV27	TRBJ1-5	CASRLGQDSNQPQHF	TGTGCCAGCAGGTTGGGACAGGATAGCAATCAGCCCCAGCATTTT
14	TRBD1	once	TRBV5-1	TRBJ2-7	CASSLGQGALEQYF	TGCGCCAGCAGCTTGGGACAGGGCGCCCTCGAGCAGTACTTC
14	.	.	TRBV6-1	TRBJ2-2	CASRAELNTGELFF	TGTGCCAGCAGAGCGGAACTGAACACCGGGGAGCTGTTTTTT
12	.	.	TRBV14	TRBJ2-3	CASSARLDTQYF	TGTGCCAGCAGCGCAAGGTTAGATACGCAGTATTTT
14	.	once	TRBV27	TRBJ2-2	CASKAWWNTGELFF	TGTGCCAGCAAGGCATGGTGGAACACCGGGGAGCTGTTTTTT
13	.	.	TRBV6-5	TRBJ2-1	CASRSGAVNEQFF	TGTGCCAGCAGGAGCGGAGCGGTCAATGAGCAGTTCTTC
11	.	.	TRBV6-1	TRBJ2-7	CASTAIYEQYF	TGTGCCAGCACCGCGATCTACGAGCAGTACTTC
15	.	.	TRBV5-4	TRBJ2-1	CASRSERGSYNEQFF	TGTGCCAGCAGGTCTGAGAGGGGCTCCTACAATGAGCAGTTCTTC